Below are 32 T cell receptor beta chains sequenced from a single sample in a study of shared clonotypes between healthy human individuals. Libraries were prepared by immunoSEQ multiplex PCR; TCRdb keeps only in-frame clonotypes and omits some of them. The sample lists about 2 million clones; about 95% were seen once. Sequenced material: naive CD4+ T cells sorted from blood. The subset was: CD45RA+ positively selected. These TCRs come from a man between 18 and 35 years old in good health.

This clone was observed once. CDR3 protein: CASSLGVLYEQYF. CDR3 DNA: TGTGCCAGCAGCCTCGGGGTATTGTACGAGCAGTACTTC. The V call is TRBV6-1, the J call TRBJ2-7, with TRBD2 as a possible D gene (5 bases). CDR1 and CDR2 from the germline V gene are MNHNS and SASEGT. The V end was cut by 6 bases, the J end by 4 bases, with 13 bases between. This CDR3 is 13 amino acids long.

The chain recombines TRBV27 with TRBJ1-2; TRBD1 agrees at 8 bases. CDR3 size: 15 residues. Germline-derived CDR1 and CDR2 are MNHEY and SMNVEV (reference sequence). V lost 4 bases and J lost 4; bases outside the gene matches: 8. The CDR3 bases are TGTGCCAGCAGTTCGCCCCGGACAGGGTTCTATGGCTACACCTTC. This translates into CASSSPRTGFYGYTF.

The chain recombines TRBV7-9 with TRBJ1-6; 9 nucleotides match TRBD1. From germline, CDR1 is SEHNR and CDR2 FQNEAQ (reference sequence). J was trimmed by 2 bases and V by 4 bases; bases with no gene match: 3. This CDR3 is 16 amino acids long. The CDR3, as DNA: TGTGCCAGCAGCTCCGGGACAGGGACCTATAATTCACCCCTCCACTTT. It codes for CASSSGTGTYNSPLHF.

The V call is TRBV7-2, the J call TRBJ1-1, with D possibly matching TRBD1 (5 bases). CDR1 SGHTA and CDR2 FQGNSA come from the germline V gene. Trimming removed 5 bases from V and 7 bases from J, with 14 bases in between. CDR3 length equals 13 residues. The CDR3 nucleotides are TGTGCCAGCAGCCTTATCGCAGGGAATGAAGCTTTCTTT. Translation: CASSLIAGNEAFF.

This chain joins TRBV5-1 and TRBJ2-7; tentatively, D is TRBD1 (5 bases). Germline values: CDR1 SGHRS, CDR2 YFSETQ. V lost 7 bases and J lost 5, with 19 bases in between. The CDR3 contains 14 residues. CDR3 sequence reads: CASAPGRAGHEQYF. In nucleotides, the CDR3 is TGCGCCAGCGCCCCGGGCAGGGCCGGCCACGAGCAGTACTTC.

CDR3 residues: CAWKAGTGIDQPQHF. The CDR3 DNA reads TGTGCCTGGAAGGCTGGGACAGGGATCGATCAGCCCCAGCATTTT. The V and J genes are TRBV30 and TRBJ1-5, with 9 bases matching TRBD1. Germline V CDR1 and CDR2: GTSNPN, SVGIG (reference sequence). The CDR3 is 15 amino acids. With V trimmed by 4 bases and J by 5 bases, 9 bases remained unmatched. Variable domain in full (rest from reference TRBV30 and TRBJ1-5): SQTIHQWPATLVQPVGSPLSLECTVEGTSNPNLYWYRQAAGRGLQLLFYSVGIGQISSEVPQNLSASRPQDRQFILSSKKLLLSDSGFYLCAWKAGTGIDQPQHFGDGTRLSIL.

The J gene is TRBJ2-2, the V gene TRBV30; D is perhaps TRBD1 (6 bases). Germline V CDR1 and CDR2: GTSNPN, SVGIG (reference sequence). The CDR3 is 13 amino acids. V lost 3 bases to trimming and J lost 5 bases, with 10 bases between them. The CDR3 loop is CAWRIQGTGELFF. In DNA form, the CDR3 reads TGTGCCTGGAGGATCCAGGGGACCGGGGAGCTGTTTTTT.

The V and J genes are TRBV28 and TRBJ2-7; D gene uncertain. This CDR3 region has 15 residues. V was shortened by 5 bases and J by 5 bases, with 19 bases between the two germline ends. Germline lookup yields CDR1 MDHEN and CDR2 SYDVKM. The CDR3 DNA is TGTGCCAGCAGTGGTCACAGTCCCGCCATGGACGAGCAGTACTTC. Protein: CASSGHSPAMDEQYF.

The chain couples TRBV28 to TRBJ1-1, with TRBD1 identical over 7 bases. V shed 3 bases, J shed 1 base, and the junction held 2 bases outside the gene matches. This CDR3 spans 14 amino acids. The germline V gene encodes CDR1 MDHEN and CDR2 SYDVKM. The CDR3 coding sequence is TGTGCCAGCAGTTTCACAGGGGCGAACACTGAAGCTTTCTTT. Translating gives CASSFTGANTEAFF.

The genes are TRBV10-3 and TRBJ1-5; D remains unclear. The V gene lost 2 bases and the J gene lost 0 bases, with 11 bases spanning the gap. The germline CDR1 and CDR2 sequences are ENHRY and SYGVKD. The length of the CDR3 is 16 residues. The CDR3 sequence is CAISENGWYSNQPQHF. The CDR3, as DNA: TGTGCCATCAGTGAGAACGGGTGGTATAGCAATCAGCCCCAGCATTTT.

V usage is TRBV30 and J usage is TRBJ2-2, with 11 bases that match TRBD1. The CDR3 consists of 16 residues. Per germline, CDR1 GTSNPN and CDR2 SVGIG (reference sequence). V shed 0 bases and J 6 bases; nucleotides not matched to a gene: 6. This CDR3 is CAWSVLRTGGPGELFF. Here the CDR3 DNA reads TGTGCCTGGAGTGTACTAAGGACAGGGGGCCCCGGGGAGCTGTTTTTT.

The chain joins TRBV5-4 to TRBJ2-7; 9 bases line up with TRBD1. The CDR3 runs to 14 residues. The V gene's germline CDR1 is SGHNT and CDR2 YYREEE (reference sequence). V was clipped by 4 bases and J by 3 bases; unmatched bases: 5. CDR3 nucleotides: TGTGCCAGCAGCGGGGGGACAGGGCGCTACGAGCAGTACTTC. Encoded protein: CASSGGTGRYEQYF.

The rearrangement links TRBV11-3 to TRBJ2-3, with 12 bases matching TRBD2. J lost 1 base, V lost 5 bases, and 4 bases had no gene match. Looked up from germline, CDR1 is SGHNT and CDR2 is YENEEA. CDR3 length: 16 residues. The CDR3 sequence: CASSPGLAGRTDTQYF. The CDR3 DNA is TGTGCCAGCAGCCCGGGACTAGCGGGCCGCACAGATACGCAGTATTTT.

The rearrangement uses TRBV21-1 and TRBJ2-1; the table's D call, TRBD2, has no DNA check behind it. TRBV21-1 counts as a pseudogene. CDR3 size: 15 residues. CDR3 nucleotides: TGTGCCAGCAGCTTGGGACTAGCGGTCTACAATGAGCAGTTCTTC. This gives the protein CASSLGLAVYNEQFF.

The gene calls are TRBV5-1 and TRBJ2-6; a possible D gene is TRBD1 (5 bases). Germline V lookup: CDR1 SGHRS, CDR2 YFSETQ. V was shortened by 4 bases and J by 0 bases, with 8 bases between the two germline ends. CDR3 length: 15 residues. CDR3 coding DNA: TGCGCCAGCAGCGTCGACAGCTCTGGGGCCAACGTCCTGACTTTC. Translating gives CASSVDSSGANVLTF. Full variable domain (rest looked up from reference TRBV5-1 and TRBJ2-6): KAGVTQTPRYLIKTRGQQVTLSCSPISGHRSVSWYQQTPGQGLQFLFEYFSETQRNKGNFPGRFSGRQFSNSRSEMNVSTLELGDSALYLCASSVDSSGANVLTFGAGSRLTVL.

The sample holds one count of this clone. The gene calls are TRBV5-4 and TRBJ2-5; 8 bases are shared with TRBD1. The length of the CDR3 is 14 residues. Germline lookup yields CDR1 SGHNT and CDR2 YYREEE (reference sequence). J lost 1 base, V lost 4 bases, and 3 bases had no gene match. The CDR3 region is CASSPTGGQETQYF. The CDR3 coding sequence is TGTGCCAGCAGCCCTACAGGGGGCCAAGAGACCCAGTACTTC. The whole variable domain, filled in from reference TRBV5-4 and TRBJ2-5, reads ETGVTQSPTHLIKTRGQQVTLRCSSQSGHNTVSWYQQALGQGPQFIFQYYREEENGRGNFPPRFSGLQFPNYSSELNVNALELDDSALYLCASSPTGGQETQYFGPGTRLLVL.

The table lists this clone with a count of one. This chain connects TRBV7-2 to TRBJ1-6; 10 bases line up with TRBD1. Germline-derived CDR1 and CDR2 are SGHTA and FQGNSA. The CDR3 runs 15 residues. V lost 4 bases and J lost 9; bases outside the gene matches: 6. DNA of the CDR3: TGTGCCAGCAGCTCGGGACAGGGGATGAGTTCACCCCTCCACTTT. It is translated as CASSSGQGMSSPLHF. The full variable domain, its missing parts supplied by reference TRBV7-2 and TRBJ1-6, is GAGVSQSPSNKVTEKGKDVELRCDPISGHTALYWYRQSLGQGLEFLIYFQGNSAPDKSGLPSDRFSAERTGGSVSTLTIQRTQQEDSAVYLCASSSGQGMSSPLHFGNGTRLTVT.

This sequence joins TRBV6-5 and TRBJ2-3; a possible D gene is TRBD2 (5 bases). The length of the CDR3 is 14 residues. Germline CDR1 and CDR2: MNHEY and SVGAGI. Trimming took off 2 bases at V and 4 bases at J, with 10 bases between the two ends. For the CDR3, the DNA is TGTGCCAGCAGTTACGGGTTAGCGTCAGATACGCAGTATTTT. This gives the protein CASSYGLASDTQYF.

The gene calls are TRBV6-1 and TRBJ2-5; D gene uncertain. The V end was cut by 6 bases, the J end by 2 bases, with 10 bases between. The length of the CDR3 is 13 residues. Germline CDR1 reads MNHNS; CDR2 reads SASEGT. The CDR3 nucleotides are TGTGCCAGCAGAGTTGGGCAGCAAGAGACCCAGTACTTC. Encoded protein: CASRVGQQETQYF.

V is TRBV19 and J is TRBJ1-1; D is ambiguous. Germline V gives CDR1 LNHDA, CDR2 SQIVND (reference sequence). This CDR3 has 15 residues. Trimming shortened V by 3 bases and J by 1 base, and 12 bases separated the two germline ends. The CDR3, as DNA: TGTGCCAGTAGTATTGGGTCAGGCTGGAACACTGAAGCTTTCTTT. As protein: CASSIGSGWNTEAFF.

CDR3 DNA: TGTGCCAGCAGCTTAGGGGTCGTGGAGACCCAGTACTTC. It encodes CASSLGVVETQYF. The rearrangement uses TRBV7-9 and TRBJ2-5; D call uncertain. The germline CDR1 and CDR2 sequences are SEHNR and FQNEAQ (reference sequence). The CDR3 has 13 residues. V lost 1 base and J 5 bases, leaving 8 bases between the germline ends.

The V and J genes are TRBV9 and TRBJ1-2; unclear D gene. Germline loops: CDR1 SGDLS, CDR2 YYNGEE. V lost 3 bases and J lost 7, with 10 bases in between. This CDR3 region has 12 residues. The CDR3 loop reads CASSGVIGGYTF. In DNA form, the CDR3 reads TGTGCCAGCAGCGGAGTAATAGGTGGCTACACCTTC. The full variable domain, its missing parts supplied by reference TRBV9 and TRBJ1-2, is DSGVTQTPKHLITATGQRVTLRCSPRSGDLSVYWYQQSLDQGLQFLIQYYNGEERAKGNILERFSAQQFPDLHSELNLSSLELGDSALYFCASSGVIGGYTFGSGTRLTVV.

This chain links TRBV6-5 with TRBJ1-2; 8 bases are shared with TRBD1. The CDR3 spans 15 residues. The V gene end was trimmed by 6 bases and the J gene end by 3 bases; junction bases not matched to a gene: 9. Per germline, CDR1 MNHEY and CDR2 SVGAGI. The CDR3 region has the DNA TGTGCCAGCAGGGACGACAGGGGCCCTTACTATGGCTACACCTTC. Protein product: CASRDDRGPYYGYTF.

Only a few counts were recorded for this clone. The chain joins TRBV30 to TRBJ1-1; D is ambiguous. V gave up 2 bases and J gave up 2 bases, with 12 bases separating them. Per the germline V gene, CDR1 is GTSNPN and CDR2 is SVGIG (reference sequence). The CDR3 is 14 amino acids. The CDR3 DNA reads as TGTGCCTGGAGTACGGGTTTTGTTAACACTGAAGCTTTCTTT. Translating it yields CAWSTGFVNTEAFF.

V is TRBV7-9 and J is TRBJ2-1; 9 bases match TRBD1. Unmatched junction bases numbered 13, after V lost 3 bases and J lost 7 bases. Germline V gene sequence: CDR1 SEHNR, CDR2 FQNEAQ (reference sequence). CDR3 length equals 17 residues. CDR3 nucleotides: TGTGCCAGCAGCTTCGGACAGATCCGGGACAGGGAGAATGAGCAGTTCTTC. The encoded protein is CASSFGQIRDRENEQFF.

V gene TRBV6-5 combines with J gene TRBJ2-7, with D perhaps matching TRBD2 (6 bases). Looked up from germline, CDR1 is MNHEY and CDR2 is SVGAGI. Trimming removed 0 bases from V and 4 bases from J, with 10 bases in between. This CDR3 is built from 14 residues. CDR3 DNA sequence: TGTGCCAGCAGTTACTCGGGACTCAAATACGAGCAGTACTTC. It encodes CASSYSGLKYEQYF.

V and J are TRBV19 and TRBJ2-2; 7 nucleotides line up with TRBD1. CDR3 length equals 15 residues. The trim removed 4 bases at V and 5 bases at J, leaving 7 bases unmatched. Germline-derived CDR1 and CDR2 are LNHDA and SQIVND (reference sequence). Here the CDR3 reads CASSNQGVLTGELFF. The CDR3, as DNA: TGTGCCAGTAGTAACCAGGGGGTTCTTACCGGGGAGCTGTTTTTT.

The gene calls are TRBV6-6 and TRBJ1-2; D is unclear. V dropped 2 bases and J dropped 0 bases, with 1 base sitting between them. This CDR3 is 12 amino acids long. Germline V gene lookup returns CDR1 MNHNY and CDR2 SVGAGI (reference sequence). CDR3 nucleotide sequence: TGTGCCAGCAGTTACGCTAACTATGGCTACACCTTC. It translates to CASSYANYGYTF.

The rearrangement uses TRBV21-1 and TRBJ2-7; the table assigns TRBD2, which was not confirmed against the DNA. TRBV21-1 is shown as a pseudogene. CDR3 length equals 17 residues. CDR3 nucleotide sequence: TGTGCCAGCAGCCCCTTGGGGGAGGACCTAGGAGGCTACGAGCAGTACTTC. Translated, it gives CASSPLGEDLGGYEQYF.

Here the CDR3 DNA reads TGTGCCAGCAGCTTAGCCAAGTCCGATAATTCACCCCTCCACTTT. It codes for CASSLAKSDNSPLHF. The genes are TRBV7-2 and TRBJ1-6; D call uncertain. V lost 0 bases and J 5 bases, leaving 8 bases between the germline ends. CDR1 and CDR2 from the germline V gene are SGHTA and FQGNSA. The CDR3 sequence is 15 residues long.

This chain connects TRBV7-6 to TRBJ1-1; D is possibly TRBD1 (5 bases). CDR1 and CDR2 (germline): SGHVS, FNYEAQ. Between the trimmed V and J ends, which lost 4 bases and 1 base, there was a span of 16 bases. The CDR3 has 16 residues. The CDR3 here is CASSSEFDRPNTEAFF. For the CDR3, the DNA is TGTGCCAGCAGCTCGGAGTTTGACAGACCGAACACTGAAGCTTTCTTT.

The CDR3 region has the DNA TGCGCCAGCAGTGAGTCCTACAACTCCTACGAGCAGTACTTC. Translating it yields CASSESYNSYEQYF. This chain joins TRBV10-1 and TRBJ2-7, with no clear D. This CDR3 has 14 residues. The V gene's germline CDR1 is WNHNN and CDR2 SYGVQD (reference sequence). V was shortened by 0 bases and J by 0 bases, with 6 bases between the two germline ends.